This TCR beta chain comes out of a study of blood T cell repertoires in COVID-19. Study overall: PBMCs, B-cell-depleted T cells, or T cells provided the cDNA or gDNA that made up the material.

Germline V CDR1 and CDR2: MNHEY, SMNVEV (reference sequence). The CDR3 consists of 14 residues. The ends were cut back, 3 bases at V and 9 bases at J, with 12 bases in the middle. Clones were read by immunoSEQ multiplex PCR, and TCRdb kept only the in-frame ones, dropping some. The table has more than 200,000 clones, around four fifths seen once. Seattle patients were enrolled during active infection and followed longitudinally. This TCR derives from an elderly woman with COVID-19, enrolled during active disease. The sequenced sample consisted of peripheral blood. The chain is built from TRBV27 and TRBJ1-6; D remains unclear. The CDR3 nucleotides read TGTGCCAGCAGTTTCCCCCATAGAGGTTCACCCCTCCACTTT. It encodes CASSFPHRGSPLHF.